This T cell receptor (beta chain) was identified in a study of blood T cell repertoires in COVID-19. Study overall: Whether acute or convalescent, the COVID-19 samples came from the United States, Italy and Spain. The cDNA or gDNA used as material had been derived from T cells, B-cell-depleted T cells, or PBMCs.

Authors' analysis steps: The assay estimated nucleated cells by amplifying reference gene primers. Sequencing used immunoSEQ multiplex PCR; TCRdb keeps in-frame clones, though not all of them. Clone size and the V and J calls come from that table; the DNA yielded D and trimming. In the table there are approximately 100,000 clones, 80% to 85% of which are singletons. Germline CDR1 SEHNR, CDR2 FQNEAQ (reference sequence). V dropped 4 bases and J dropped 4; count of bases not matched to a gene: 14. This CDR3 region has 17 residues. Source material: peripheral blood. The receptor comes from a man aged 55 to 70 with acute or convalescent COVID-19. The chain employs TRBV7-9 and TRBJ2-5; TRBD2 aligns across 8 bases. Written as DNA, the CDR3 is TGTGCCAGCAGCTCTTTTGAGGGACTAGGGGCCACAGAGACCCAGTACTTC. It translates to CASSSFEGLGATETQYF. Looking up the rest from reference TRBV7-9 and TRBJ2-5 gives the full variable domain: DTGVSQNPRHKITKRGQNVTFRCDPISEHNRLYWYRQTLGQGPEFLTYFQNEAQLEKSRLLSDRFSAERPKGSFSTLEIQRTEQGDSAMYLCASSSFEGLGATETQYFGPGTRLLVL.